This passage covers 28 T cell receptor beta chains from one sample sequenced in a study of OX40 agonist ivuxolimab in advanced cancers. Measured with immunoSEQ multiplex PCR; TCRdb has only the in-frame clones, and not every one. Of over 55,000 clones in the sample, 84% were seen once. The sequencing here drew on CD4+ or CD8+ T cells sorted from blood, taken in a trial of the OX40 agonist ivuxolimab. Receptors originate from an adult with an advanced solid tumor such as melanoma, head and neck, liver or kidney cancer.

The gene calls are TRBV30 and TRBJ2-3, with TRBD2 identical over 10 bases. Germline CDR1 GTSNPN, CDR2 SVGIG (reference sequence). CDR3 length: 19 residues. Losses at the gene ends were 0 bases for V and 4 bases for J; bases not matched to a gene: 16. CDR3 DNA: TGTGCCTGGAGTGTCCCACCCGGGTCGAGCGGGAGGGGCGCAGATACGCAGTATTTT. Translated, it gives CAWSVPPGSSGRGADTQYF.

CDR3 amino acids: CASRLSGRAADTQYF. The CDR3 DNA reads as TGTGCCAGCAGGTTGAGCGGGAGGGCCGCAGATACGCAGTATTTT. V and J are TRBV5-4 and TRBJ2-3, with 10 bases matching TRBD2. Trimming removed 5 bases from V and 4 bases from J; junction bases left unmatched: 7. The germline V gene encodes CDR1 SGHNT and CDR2 YYREEE (reference sequence). This CDR3 contains 15 residues.

The chain is built from TRBV7-3 and TRBJ1-2; the match to TRBD1 covers 8 bases. This CDR3 is built from 17 residues. V dropped 2 bases and J dropped 1; count of bases not matched to a gene: 9. Germline V gives CDR1 SGHTA, CDR2 FQGTGA. The CDR3 nucleotides read TGTGCCAGCAGCTTAGGGACAGGCGAATCTCGTAACTATGGCTACACCTTC. Amino acid sequence: CASSLGTGESRNYGYTF.

The chain has TRBV11-2 and TRBJ1-2; D possibly corresponds to TRBD1 (5 bases). The CDR3 totals 14 residues. Germline loops: CDR1 SGHAT, CDR2 FQNNGV. The V and J ends lost 2 bases and 6 bases respectively, with 13 bases between them. CDR3 sequence: CASSLTQGGDGYTF. DNA of the CDR3: TGTGCCAGCAGCTTAACGCAGGGTGGGGATGGCTACACCTTC.

The gene calls are TRBV7-6 and TRBJ2-5; weak D call: TRBD2 (5 bases). The CDR3 is 14 amino acids. The V gene lost 2 bases and the J gene lost 2 bases, with 9 bases spanning the gap. Germline V gene lookup returns CDR1 SGHVS and CDR2 FNYEAQ. The CDR3 sequence is CASSLFPGQETQYF. For the CDR3, the DNA is TGTGCCAGCAGCTTATTCCCGGGGCAAGAGACCCAGTACTTC.

The J gene is TRBJ1-4, the V gene TRBV6-5; 9 bases line up with TRBD1. V gave up 5 bases and J gave up 5 bases; unmatched junction bases: 6. Germline loops: CDR1 MNHEY, CDR2 SVGAGI. The CDR3 spans 15 residues. Here the CDR3 reads CASSPTGTGNEKLFF. CDR3 DNA sequence: TGTGCCAGCAGTCCGACCGGGACAGGGAATGAAAAACTGTTTTTT.

The rearrangement links TRBV6-1 to TRBJ2-2; D call uncertain. Per germline, CDR1 MNHNS and CDR2 SASEGT. Trimming cost V 5 bases and J 5 bases, with 9 bases left between them. The CDR3 is 13 residues long. Written as DNA, the CDR3 is TGTGCCAGCAGTCGAGTAGTGACCGGGGAGCTGTTTTTT. The encoded protein is CASSRVVTGELFF.

This clone came up many times. The genes are TRBV5-1 and TRBJ1-2; 10 nucleotides match TRBD1. V shed 3 bases and J 8 bases; nucleotides not matched to a gene: 4. This CDR3 comprises 13 residues. Per germline, CDR1 SGHRS and CDR2 YFSETQ. CDR3 in amino acids: CASSSGTGVGYTF. As DNA, the CDR3 is TGCGCCAGCAGCTCGGGGACAGGGGTCGGCTACACCTTC.

The chain has TRBV6-5 and TRBJ2-3; maybe TRBD2 (5 bases). The CDR3 has 15 residues. Trimming pared 0 bases from V and 6 bases from J, leaving 13 bases between. Germline lookup yields CDR1 MNHEY and CDR2 SVGAGI. The CDR3, as DNA: TGTGCCAGCAGTTACTCCTTTCGTCGCGGGGATACGCAGTATTTT. Protein: CASSYSFRRGDTQYF.

This clone was seen only once. The chain employs TRBV19 and TRBJ2-3; D not certain. V dropped 3 bases and J dropped 4 bases, with 8 bases sitting between them. Germline values: CDR1 LNHDA, CDR2 SQIVND (reference sequence). The CDR3 runs to 13 residues. CDR3 in amino acids: CASSILGADTQYF. The CDR3 DNA is TGTGCCAGTAGTATTTTGGGCGCAGATACGCAGTATTTT.

This clone was seen only once. V gene TRBV21-1 combines with J gene TRBJ2-2; TRBD2 was called by the table and not checked on the DNA. TRBV21-1 is shown as a pseudogene. The CDR3 loop spans 16 amino acids. This CDR3 is CASSKEPSRRTGELFF. The CDR3 nucleotides are TGTGCCAGCAGCAAAGAGCCTAGCCGGAGGACCGGGGAGCTGTTTTTT.

The chain couples TRBV7-2 to TRBJ1-2, with 7 bases that match TRBD1. J gave up 1 base and V 5 bases, and 10 bases lay outside the gene matches. This CDR3 spans 16 amino acids. Germline lookup yields CDR1 SGHTA and CDR2 FQGNSA. The CDR3 is CASSLTGSAYNYGYTF. The CDR3 DNA is TGTGCCAGCAGCCTGACAGGGAGTGCCTATAACTATGGCTACACCTTC.

The chain has TRBV27 and TRBJ1-2; D is unclear. V was trimmed by 6 bases and J by 7 bases, leaving 18 bases between them. This CDR3 region has 14 residues. CDR1 and CDR2 from the germline V gene are MNHEY and SMNVEV (reference sequence). The CDR3 region is CASSSPLATGGYTF. The CDR3 nucleotides read TGTGCCAGCAGCTCACCTTTGGCTACGGGTGGCTACACCTTC.

J is TRBJ2-7 and V is TRBV13; 12 bases align to TRBD2. The ends lost 5 bases at V and 2 bases at J; junction bases unmatched: 7. Germline CDR1 PRHDT, CDR2 FYEKMQ (reference sequence). The CDR3 loop spans 16 amino acids. DNA for the CDR3: TGTGCCAGCAGCCCGACTAGCGGGAGCTCTACCTACGAGCAGTACTTC. Residues: CASSPTSGSSTYEQYF.

The rearrangement links TRBV2 to TRBJ2-3, with 7 bases matching TRBD1. Germline V CDR1 and CDR2: SNHLY, FYNNEI. The V gene end was trimmed by 4 bases and the J gene end by 8 bases; junction bases not matched to a gene: 9. The CDR3 consists of 14 residues. In DNA, the CDR3 is TGTGCCAGCAGTGCAAGTCAGGGGGATGGTACGCAGTATTTT. Amino acid sequence: CASSASQGDGTQYF.

V is TRBV6-4 and J is TRBJ1-2; TRBD1 agrees at 8 bases. Looked up from germline, CDR1 is MRHNA and CDR2 is SNTAGT. The V gene end was trimmed by 9 bases and the J gene end by 6 bases; junction bases not matched to a gene: 21. This CDR3 comprises 17 residues. The CDR3 here is CARSRESGTGSLDGYTF. The CDR3 nucleotides are TGTGCCAGGAGCCGAGAATCCGGGACAGGCTCATTGGATGGCTACACCTTC.

The gene calls are TRBV5-1 and TRBJ1-1; D might be TRBD1 (5 bases). Germline V lookup: CDR1 SGHRS, CDR2 YFSETQ. V was cut by 0 bases and J by 1 base, with 7 bases left in between. The CDR3 is made up of 14 amino acids. In nucleotides, the CDR3 is TGCGCCAGCAGCTTGGTCACAGGGAACACTGAAGCTTTCTTT. Translating gives CASSLVTGNTEAFF.

The V gene is TRBV27, the J gene TRBJ1-1; D may be TRBD1 (6 bases). This CDR3 spans 15 amino acids. Germline V gene lookup returns CDR1 MNHEY and CDR2 SMNVEV (reference sequence). Trimming removed 1 base from V and 0 bases from J, with 9 bases in between. The CDR3 DNA is TGTGCCAGCAGTTTATATGGGGGCCTGAACACTGAAGCTTTCTTT. Residues: CASSLYGGLNTEAFF.

The V and J genes are TRBV11-3 and TRBJ2-3; D uncertain. CDR1 SGHNT and CDR2 YENEEA come from the germline V gene. Deletions cut 5 bases from V and 1 base from J, with 4 bases between. This CDR3 is 12 amino acids long. In nucleotides, the CDR3 is TGTGCCAGCAGCCGGGGCACAGATACGCAGTATTTT. It translates to CASSRGTDTQYF.

The chain joins TRBV7-6 to TRBJ2-3; no clear D gene. V dropped 4 bases and J dropped 2 bases, with 4 bases sitting between them. CDR1 SGHVS and CDR2 FNYEAQ come from the germline V gene. CDR3 length: 12 amino acids. The CDR3 spells CASSSPTDTQYF. The DNA of the CDR3 is TGTGCCAGCAGCTCTCCCACAGATACGCAGTATTTT.

This sequence joins TRBV2 and TRBJ2-1, with 10 bases lining up with TRBD2. The germline V gene encodes CDR1 SNHLY and CDR2 FYNNEI. This CDR3 region has 13 residues. The ends lost 6 bases at V and 8 bases at J; junction bases unmatched: 4. CDR3 loop: CASSFGTSDEQFF. For the CDR3, the DNA is TGTGCCAGCAGCTTCGGGACTAGCGATGAGCAGTTCTTC.

This chain connects TRBV2 to TRBJ1-5; maybe TRBD1 (5 bases). The CDR3 length is 15 residues. V was trimmed by 2 bases and J by 4 bases, leaving 12 bases between them. CDR1 is SNHLY and CDR2 is FYNNEI in the germline V gene. The CDR3 sequence is CASSERGDRNQPQHF. CDR3 DNA: TGTGCCAGCAGTGAACGTGGAGACAGAAATCAGCCCCAGCATTTT.

The J gene is TRBJ2-1, the V gene TRBV15, with TRBD1 matching 7 bases. The V gene's germline CDR1 is LNHNV and CDR2 YYDKDF (reference sequence). Unmatched junction bases numbered 5, after V lost 0 bases and J lost 6 bases. This CDR3 is 15 amino acids long. CDR3 sequence reads: CATSRETGSGNEQFF. The CDR3 DNA reads as TGTGCCACCAGCAGAGAGACAGGGTCGGGCAATGAGCAGTTCTTC.

The V and J genes are TRBV28 and TRBJ2-4, with D perhaps matching TRBD2 (7 bases). The CDR3 length is 16 residues. With 3 bases removed from V and 4 bases from J, the gap between germline ends came to 16 bases. Germline values: CDR1 MDHEN, CDR2 SYDVKM. The CDR3 here is CASSFEVGGRKNIQYF. The DNA for the CDR3 is TGTGCCAGCAGTTTTGAGGTCGGGGGGCGGAAAAACATTCAGTACTTC.

The chain employs TRBV11-2 and TRBJ1-2; possibly TRBD1 for D (5 bases). The CDR3 length is 15 residues. The germline V and J ends were trimmed by 1 base and 5 bases, with 14 bases remaining between them. Germline V gene lookup returns CDR1 SGHAT and CDR2 FQNNGV. CDR3 DNA: TGTGCCAGCAGCTTAGTCAGCGGGGGAGGATATGGCTACACCTTC. Translated: CASSLVSGGGYGYTF.

This rearrangement joins TRBV5-1 to TRBJ2-1; D uncertain. CDR1 and CDR2 (germline): SGHRS, YFSETQ. V lost 0 bases and J 10 bases, leaving 11 bases between the germline ends. The CDR3 length is 13 residues. The CDR3: CASSLGDVMEQFF. CDR3 DNA: TGCGCCAGCAGCTTGGGAGACGTAATGGAGCAGTTCTTC.

The chain is built from TRBV7-3 and TRBJ2-7; TRBD1 might be the D (5 bases). Trimming removed 2 bases from V and 7 bases from J, with 12 bases in between. This CDR3 has 13 residues. Germline CDR1 and CDR2: SGHTA and FQGTGA. The CDR3 DNA is TGTGCCAGCAGCTTAGAGGCAGGGCGGGAGCAGTACTTC. Translated, it gives CASSLEAGREQYF.

V is TRBV23-1 and J is TRBJ1-5; 7 bases line up with TRBD1. TRBV23-1 belongs to the ORF category, with a function that is uncertain. The CDR3 is 16 amino acids. V gave up 2 bases and J gave up 4 bases; unmatched junction bases: 8. CDR3 loop: CASSQTGTAGNQPQHF. DNA of the CDR3: TGCGCCAGCAGTCAAACCGGGACAGCGGGGAATCAGCCCCAGCATTTT.